A single sample is the source of the 25 T cell receptor beta chains below, sequenced in a study of T cell responses to AZD1222 COVID-19 vaccine. Clones were read by immunoSEQ multiplex PCR, and TCRdb kept only the in-frame ones, dropping some. The table records fewer than 120,000 clones, around 90% of them present only once. Sequenced here: peripheral blood, sampled 28 days after the second AZD1222 dose. These receptors all stem from an adult who received the AZD1222 COVID-19 vaccine.

This clone showed up just once. The V and J genes are TRBV5-4 and TRBJ2-7; D possibly corresponds to TRBD2 (6 bases). CDR1 and CDR2 (germline): SGHNT, YYREEE (reference sequence). V was pared by 4 bases and J by 7 bases, with 18 bases between. The CDR3 runs 14 residues. This chain's CDR3 is CASSARDGSEEQYF. The CDR3 DNA follows: TGTGCCAGCAGCGCGCGGGACGGATCGGAGGAGCAGTACTTC.

The chain combines TRBV6-2 or TRBV6-3 with TRBJ1-3, with D hard to call. Germline-derived CDR1 and CDR2 are MNHEY and SVGEGT. The length of the CDR3 is 15 residues. The V and J ends lost 6 bases and 0 bases respectively, with 12 bases between them. The CDR3 reads CASSPGITSGNTIYF. Here the CDR3 DNA reads TGTGCCAGCAGCCCAGGCATCACCTCTGGAAACACCATATATTTT.

The chain recombines TRBV9 with TRBJ1-6; 8 bases align to TRBD1. This CDR3 region has 14 residues. CDR1 SGDLS and CDR2 YYNGEE come from the germline V gene. Trimming cost V 3 bases and J 9 bases; bases outside gene matches: 5. The CDR3 reads CASSATGGSSPLHF. CDR3 nucleotides: TGTGCCAGCAGCGCAACAGGGGGGTCTTCACCCCTCCACTTT.

The rearrangement uses TRBV3-1 (or the pseudogene TRBV3-2) and TRBJ1-1; D uncertain. The length of the CDR3 is 13 residues. Per the germline V gene, CDR1 is LGHDT and CDR2 is YNNKEL (reference sequence). The ends were cut back, 5 bases at V and 0 bases at J, with 7 bases in the middle. DNA of the CDR3: TGTGCCAGCAGCAAAATCATGAACACTGAAGCTTTCTTT. This encodes CASSKIMNTEAFF.

V and J are TRBV9 and TRBJ2-7; 9 nucleotides line up with TRBD1. The CDR3 loop spans 16 amino acids. Trimming cost V 3 bases and J 1 base; bases outside gene matches: 8. CDR1 SGDLS and CDR2 YYNGEE come from the germline V gene. CDR3 amino acids: CASSAPGQGVSYEQYF. CDR3 sequence (DNA): TGTGCCAGCAGCGCTCCGGGACAGGGTGTTTCCTACGAGCAGTACTTC.

This rearrangement joins TRBV5-6 to TRBJ2-5; D assignment may be TRBD1 or TRBD2 (5 bases each). Trimming took off 3 bases at V and 2 bases at J, with 14 bases between the two ends. The CDR3 sequence is 15 residues long. Germline values: CDR1 SGHDT, CDR2 YYEEEE. This CDR3 reads CASSSGGQGQETQYF. CDR3 DNA: TGTGCCAGCAGCTCTGGAGGCCAGGGTCAAGAGACCCAGTACTTC. The full variable domain, in which reference TRBV5-6 and TRBJ2-5 provide the parts outside the CDR3, is DAGVTQSPTHLIKTRGQQVTLRCSPKSGHDTVSWYQQALGQGPQFIFQYYEEEERQRGNFPDRFSGHQFPNYSSELNVNALLLGDSALYLCASSSGGQGQETQYFGPGTRLLVL.

The chain recombines TRBV7-9 with TRBJ2-4; tentatively, D is TRBD2 (5 bases). This CDR3 has 16 amino acids. Trimming pared 5 bases from V and 1 base from J, leaving 15 bases between. Germline CDR1 SEHNR, CDR2 FQNEAQ (reference sequence). CDR3 sequence: CASSLPIGEAKNIQYF. The CDR3 region has the DNA TGTGCCAGCAGCCTTCCTATCGGGGAGGCCAAAAACATTCAGTACTTC.

The chain employs TRBV19 and TRBJ1-1; possibly TRBD1 for D (5 bases). The CDR3 contains 13 residues. Between the trimmed V and J ends, which lost 7 bases and 1 base, there was a span of 10 bases. Germline lookup yields CDR1 LNHDA and CDR2 SQIVND (reference sequence). CDR3 bases: TGTGCCAGTATTAAGGACACGAACACTGAAGCTTTCTTT. Amino acid sequence: CASIKDTNTEAFF.

This clone was seen only once. The chain has TRBV27 and TRBJ1-6; a possible D gene is TRBD1 (5 bases). V shed 3 bases and J shed 4 bases, with 7 bases lying between them. The V gene's germline CDR1 is MNHEY and CDR2 SMNVEV (reference sequence). This CDR3 has 14 residues. The CDR3 sequence is CASSFQGYNSPLHF. The CDR3 DNA sequence: TGTGCCAGCAGTTTTCAGGGTTATAATTCACCCCTCCACTTT.

This chain links TRBV18 with TRBJ2-7; D remains ambiguous. The CDR3 spans 16 residues. With 4 bases removed from V and 0 bases from J, the gap between germline ends came to 16 bases. Germline-derived CDR1 and CDR2 are KGHSH and LQKENI. CDR3 bases: TGTGCCAGCTCACTTTGGGCTGCCAGGAGCTCCTACGAGCAGTACTTC. Its translation: CASSLWAARSSYEQYF.

The rearrangement joins TRBV18 to TRBJ2-1; D is perhaps TRBD2 (6 bases). Germline CDR1 and CDR2: KGHSH and LQKENI. CDR3 size: 17 residues. V was clipped by 3 bases and J by 3 bases, with 18 bases between them. CDR3 region: CASSPSALRGSYNEQFF. CDR3 DNA sequence: TGTGCCAGCTCACCTTCCGCCCTGCGGGGAAGCTACAATGAGCAGTTCTTC.

The chain combines TRBV20-1 with TRBJ2-1, with D possibly being TRBD2 (5 bases). The CDR3 totals 12 residues. Germline CDR1 is DFQATT and CDR2 is SNEGSKA (reference sequence). Trimming left V 3 bases short and J 10 bases short, with 13 bases between. The CDR3: CSASGGLTEQFF. In nucleotides, the CDR3 is TGCAGTGCTAGTGGCGGGCTAACGGAGCAGTTCTTC.

The V and J genes are TRBV6-2 or TRBV6-3 and TRBJ2-7, with D perhaps matching TRBD1 (6 bases). The CDR3 is 15 amino acids. Trimming removed 2 bases at V and 2 bases at J, with 13 bases between. Germline V gene lookup returns CDR1 MNHEY and CDR2 SVGEGT. CDR3 protein: CASSYGTPGTYEQYF. The CDR3 DNA reads as TGTGCCAGCAGTTACGGGACACCGGGAACCTACGAGCAGTACTTC.

The chain carries TRBV6-2 or TRBV6-3 and TRBJ2-5; no firm D call. Germline CDR1 reads MNHEY; CDR2 reads SVGEGT. This CDR3 spans 13 amino acids. V was shortened by 2 bases and J by 5 bases, with 9 bases between the two germline ends. As DNA, the CDR3 is TGTGCCAGCAGTTACAGCGAATCGGAGACCCAGTACTTC. As protein: CASSYSESETQYF.

This clone was recorded once. The V and J genes are TRBV10-3 and TRBJ2-3; D remains ambiguous. Germline V lookup: CDR1 ENHRY, CDR2 SYGVKD. The length of the CDR3 is 13 residues. V was clipped by 2 bases and J by 0 bases, with 3 bases between them. The CDR3 reads CAISEGSTDTQYF. CDR3 DNA: TGTGCCATCAGTGAGGGTAGCACAGATACGCAGTATTTT.

This clone turned up a few times. The rearrangement links TRBV28 to TRBJ2-7; TRBD1 matches 8 bases. Germline lookup yields CDR1 MDHEN and CDR2 SYDVKM. V was pared by 6 bases and J by 3 bases, with 10 bases of the junction left unmatched. The CDR3 contains 15 residues. The chain's CDR3 is CASRTGQGSIYEQYF. In nucleotides, the CDR3 is TGTGCCAGCAGAACCGGACAGGGATCGATCTACGAGCAGTACTTC.

This chain connects TRBV24-1 to TRBJ2-2, with a weak D call TRBD1 (6 bases). The V gene lost 4 bases and the J gene lost 3 bases, with 8 bases spanning the gap. Germline CDR1 is KGHDR and CDR2 is SFDVKD. The CDR3 totals 14 residues. The CDR3: CATSDNRDTGELFF. The CDR3 region has the DNA TGTGCCACCAGTGACAACAGGGACACCGGGGAGCTGTTTTTT.

The chain links TRBV29-1 to TRBJ2-7; 9 bases agree with TRBD2. Trimming at V came to 6 bases and at J to 0 bases, leaving 3 bases not matched to a gene. This CDR3 spans 13 amino acids. In germline, CDR1 is SQVTM, CDR2 ANQGSEA. CDR3 protein: CSVETSGSYEQYF. The CDR3, as DNA: TGCAGCGTGGAGACTAGCGGCTCCTACGAGCAGTACTTC.

The genes are TRBV6-5 and TRBJ2-7, with a possible D match to TRBD1 (7 bases). V lost 6 bases, J lost 5 bases, and 17 bases lay in between. Germline-derived CDR1 and CDR2 are MNHEY and SVGAGI. The CDR3 consists of 14 residues. The CDR3 protein is CASSRAGGRHEQYF. The DNA of the CDR3 is TGTGCCAGCAGCAGGGCAGGGGGGCGCCACGAGCAGTACTTC.

The chain recombines TRBV2 with TRBJ2-1, with 7 bases lining up with TRBD1. With V trimmed by 0 bases and J by 9 bases, 8 bases remained unmatched. The CDR3 is made up of 15 amino acids. Germline CDR1 and CDR2: SNHLY and FYNNEI. CDR3 protein: CASSEAPTGLGEQFF. The CDR3 DNA reads as TGTGCCAGCAGTGAAGCTCCGACAGGGTTGGGTGAGCAGTTCTTC.

This clone has a single count. V usage is TRBV19 and J usage is TRBJ2-4; possibly TRBD2 for D (7 bases). Trimming pared 8 bases from V and 0 bases from J, leaving 17 bases between. This CDR3 is built from 16 residues. Germline V gene data show CDR1 as LNHDA and CDR2 as SQIVND (reference sequence). CDR3: CASSPRGGIAKNIQYF. CDR3 sequence (DNA): TGTGCCAGTTCACCCAGGGGAGGGATAGCCAAAAACATTCAGTACTTC.

The CDR3 here is CASSPFSGNYGYTF. The CDR3 region has the DNA TGTGCCAGCAGTCCCTTCTCGGGGAACTATGGCTACACCTTC. The gene calls are TRBV6-2 or TRBV6-3 and TRBJ1-2, with D unresolved. The length of the CDR3 is 14 residues. V lost 5 bases and J lost 2, with 12 bases in between. In germline, CDR1 is MNHEY, CDR2 SVGEGT.

The chain employs TRBV19 and TRBJ2-7; D unresolved. Germline CDR1 LNHDA, CDR2 SQIVND (reference sequence). Trimming cost V 6 bases and J 0 bases, with 9 bases left between them. The CDR3 has 13 residues. The CDR3 nucleotides are TGTGCCAGTAGGGCAGCTTCCTCCTACGAGCAGTACTTC. This codes for CASRAASSYEQYF.

This clone was detected a few times. The chain combines TRBV28 with TRBJ1-1; D unresolved. This CDR3 comprises 15 residues. Per germline, CDR1 MDHEN and CDR2 SYDVKM. Trimming left V 8 bases short and J 1 base short, with 17 bases between. Here the CDR3 reads CASLEGTLRNTEAFF. The DNA of the CDR3 is TGTGCCAGCCTTGAGGGAACACTAAGGAACACTGAAGCTTTCTTT.

The chain is built from TRBV29-1 and TRBJ1-2, with no clear D. Trimming removed 7 bases at V and 8 bases at J, with 14 bases between. Germline V gene sequence: CDR1 SQVTM, CDR2 ANQGSEA. This CDR3 spans 11 amino acids. The CDR3 sequence: CSGWIGSGYTF. CDR3 DNA: TGCAGCGGTTGGATAGGGAGCGGCTACACCTTC. Filled out from reference TRBV29-1 and TRBJ1-2, the complete variable domain reads SAVISQKPSRDICQRGTSLTIQCQVDSQVTMMFWYRQQPGQSLTLIATANQGSEATYESGFVIDKFPISRPNLTFSTLTVSNMSPEDSSIYLCSGWIGSGYTFGSGTRLTVV.